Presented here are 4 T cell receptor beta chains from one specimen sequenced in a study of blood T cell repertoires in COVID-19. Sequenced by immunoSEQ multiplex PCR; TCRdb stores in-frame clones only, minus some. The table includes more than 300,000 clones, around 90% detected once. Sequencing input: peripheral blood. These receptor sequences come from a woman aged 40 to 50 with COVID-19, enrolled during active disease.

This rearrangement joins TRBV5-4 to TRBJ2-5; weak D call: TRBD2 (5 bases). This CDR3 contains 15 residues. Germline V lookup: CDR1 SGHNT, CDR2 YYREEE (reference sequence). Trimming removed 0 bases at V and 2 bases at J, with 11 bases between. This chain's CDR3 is CASSLAELAQETQYF. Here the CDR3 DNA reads TGTGCCAGCAGCTTGGCCGAGTTAGCGCAAGAGACCCAGTACTTC.

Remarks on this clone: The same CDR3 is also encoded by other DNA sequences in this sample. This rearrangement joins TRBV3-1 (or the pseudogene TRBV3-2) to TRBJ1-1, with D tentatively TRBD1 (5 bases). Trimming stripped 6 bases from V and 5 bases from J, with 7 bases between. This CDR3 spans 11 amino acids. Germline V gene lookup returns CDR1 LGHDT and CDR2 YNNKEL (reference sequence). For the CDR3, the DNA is TGTGCCAGCAGGGGGCGGACTGAAGCTTTCTTT. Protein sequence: CASRGRTEAFF.

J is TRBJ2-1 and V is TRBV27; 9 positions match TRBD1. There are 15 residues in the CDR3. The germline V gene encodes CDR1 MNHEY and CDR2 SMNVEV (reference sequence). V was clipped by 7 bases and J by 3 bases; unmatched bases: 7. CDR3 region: CASTPDRGIYNEQFF. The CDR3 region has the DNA TGTGCCAGCACCCCAGACAGGGGGATCTACAATGAGCAGTTCTTC.

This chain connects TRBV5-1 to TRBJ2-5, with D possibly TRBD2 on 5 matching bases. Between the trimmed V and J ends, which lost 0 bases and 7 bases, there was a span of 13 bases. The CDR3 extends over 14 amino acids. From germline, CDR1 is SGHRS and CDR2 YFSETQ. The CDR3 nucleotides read TGCGCCAGCAGCTTGGATGTTGAAGGAGGGACCCAGTACTTC. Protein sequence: CASSLDVEGGTQYF.